The source of this TCR beta chain is a study of patients and donors after allogeneic stem cell transplantation. This clonotype was detected ten times or more. V lost 3 bases to trimming and J lost 8 bases, with 5 bases between them. Germline lookup yields CDR1 SNHLY and CDR2 FYNNEI. The CDR3 length is 12 residues. In TCRdb, the RT-PCR reads were re-called with MiXCR into one record per CDR3 protein. The table shows 87,000 or so distinct CDR3 sequences, with roughly 4.9% occurring only once. This clonotype was sampled from a human donor who was either an allogeneic HSCT recipient or a stem cell or donor lymphocyte infusion donor (not recorded which). It is not recorded whose cells these are; they may come from a transplant donor. Sequences were obtained from blood, either unsorted or a sorted T cell fraction (not recorded which). The rearrangement links TRBV2 to TRBJ1-6; D remains unclear. The CDR3: CASSDSYSPLHF. In DNA, the CDR3 is TGTGCCAGCAGTGACAGTTATTCACCCCTCCACTTT.